These 4 T cell receptor beta chains originate from one sample sequenced in a study of T cells in women clearing cervical HPV infection. The repertoire was sequenced with immunoSEQ multiplex PCR; TCRdb's copy has only in-frame clones and lacks some. The sample table includes 20,000 to 25,000 clones. The sample taken for sequencing was blood buffy coat. The receptors originated from a woman between 18 and 70 years old with a cervical HPV16 infection that either progressed to CIN3+ or cleared (not recorded which).

The CDR3 is CASSVAGTETQYF. The sequenced CDR3 bases are TGTGCCAGCAGCGTAGCGGGAACAGAGACC. This chain links TRBV12-3 or TRBV12-4 with TRBJ2-5; 8 bases line up with TRBD2. Coverage ceases 3 residues before the CDR3 finishes, and the germline J gene fills in the end. J lost 4 bases, V lost 6 bases, and 4 bases had no gene match. The CDR3 totals 13 residues.

In regard to this clone: The read finishes 3 residues shy of the CDR3 end, and the germline J gene is used to complete it. The chain couples TRBV7-2 to TRBJ2-1; 11 bases agree with TRBD1. This CDR3 has 14 amino acids. V shed 8 bases and J 3 bases; nucleotides not matched to a gene: 3. CDR1 SGHTA and CDR2 FQGNSA come from the germline V gene. The CDR3 loop is CASGGTGGYNEQFF. Incomplete CDR3 DNA: TGTGCCAGCGGGGGGACAGGGGGCTACAATGAG.

Details on this clone: The CDR3 goes on 3 residues after the read ends, and that part is filled in from the germline J gene. V and J are TRBV5-1 and TRBJ1-3; D uncertain. The CDR3 covers 14 residues. The germline CDR1 and CDR2 sequences are SGHRS and YFSETQ. With 3 bases removed from V and 3 bases from J, the gap between germline ends came to 10 bases. CDR3 DNA (partial): TGCGCCAGCAGCTCCCCCAGTGATGGAAACACC. It translates to CASSSPSDGNT. The entire CDR3 protein is CASSSPSDGNTIYF.

Notes on this clone: The read comes to an end 3 residues before the CDR3 does, leaving the germline J gene to fill in the end. This chain uses TRBV7-2 with TRBJ1-2; maybe TRBD1 (5 bases). CDR3 size: 15 residues. Trimming shortened V by 6 bases and J by 6 bases, and 20 bases separated the two germline ends. Germline V gives CDR1 SGHTA, CDR2 FQGNSA. CDR3 bases read: TGTGCCAGCAGTTTGCGCACCGGGACTGAAGATGGC. Translated: CASSLRTGTEDG. The CDR3 reads in full as CASSLRTGTEDGYTF.